This T cell receptor beta chain is from a study of blood T cell repertoires in COVID-19. Study summary: PBMCs, B-cell-depleted T cells, or T cells provided the cDNA or gDNA that made up the material.

Authors' analysis steps: The authors estimated nucleated cell counts from reference gene primer amplification. Generated by immunoSEQ multiplex PCR, the TCRdb table keeps only in-frame clones and is missing some. D and trimming were read from the DNA, whereas the V and J calls and clone size are those reported in that table. The sample carries some 150,000 clones, 84% recorded once. Germline CDR1 reads SEHNR; CDR2 reads FQNEAQ (reference sequence). V lost 5 bases, J lost 0 bases, and 3 bases lay in between. This CDR3 contains 12 residues. The sequence came from a human donor in a cohort sampled during active COVID-19. Sequencing was carried out using peripheral blood. The rearrangement uses TRBV7-9 and TRBJ2-3; unclear D gene. CDR3 bases: TGTGCCAGCAGCGTAAGCACAGATACGCAGTATTTT. Its translation is CASSVSTDTQYF.